These 30 T cell receptor beta chains were all obtained from the same sample, sequenced in a study of regulatory T cells in long-lasting Graves disease. Time point reported: persistent/refractory GD, antithyroid drugs over 5 years with positive TRAb. PBMCs were the source of the RNA used for TCR sequencing. The authors built TCR beta libraries using iRepertoire HTBI primers and Arm-PCR of CDR3 regions. TCRdb recomputed calls from the multiplex PCR reads with MiXCR, one row per CDR3 protein. The sample contains a few hundred thousand distinct CDR3 sequences, less than 30% of which appear only once. The specimen comprised peripheral blood mononuclear cells (PBMCs), sampled when the disease was refractory, from a patient treated with antithyroid drugs. The origin of the receptors is a middle-aged woman with Graves disease.

This clonotype turned up a few times. This chain uses TRBV5-1 with TRBJ2-2; D not certain. The CDR3 sequence is 14 residues long. Trimming removed 1 base from V and 6 bases from J, with 10 bases in between. Germline values: CDR1 SGHRS, CDR2 YFSETQ. The chain's CDR3 is CASSLIVKAGELFF. The CDR3 DNA sequence: TGCGCCAGCAGCTTGATAGTCAAGGCCGGGGAGCTGTTTTTT.

The V call is TRBV29-1, the J call TRBJ1-1, with D possibly matching TRBD1 (6 bases). The CDR3 has 13 residues. Looked up from germline, CDR1 is SQVTM and CDR2 is ANQGSEA. With 7 bases removed from V and 2 bases from J, the gap between germline ends came to 14 bases. CDR3 in amino acids: CSGLQGPNTEAFF. The DNA for the CDR3 is TGCAGCGGGTTACAGGGCCCCAACACTGAAGCTTTCTTT.

This clonotype was seen just once. The rearrangement uses TRBV4-1 and TRBJ2-3; D is perhaps TRBD2 (6 bases). The CDR3 covers 15 residues. Germline CDR1 is MGHRA and CDR2 is YSYEKL. V was cut by 4 bases and J by 0 bases, with 11 bases left in between. CDR3 sequence (DNA): TGCGCCAGCAGCCGGTCGGGACTTAGCACAGATACGCAGTATTTT. Translation gives CASSRSGLSTDTQYF.

This clonotype showed up many times. The chain couples TRBV28 to TRBJ1-1; D call uncertain. The CDR3 extends over 11 amino acids. Germline V lookup: CDR1 MDHEN, CDR2 SYDVKM. V lost 10 bases to trimming and J lost 1 base, with 7 bases between them. The CDR3: CATHWNTEAFF. Here the CDR3 DNA reads TGTGCCACCCACTGGAACACTGAAGCTTTCTTT.

This clonotype occurred many times. The chain couples TRBV28 to TRBJ1-1; 8 bases agree with TRBD1. The V gene end was trimmed by 5 bases and the J gene end by 3 bases; junction bases not matched to a gene: 8. Germline V lookup: CDR1 MDHEN, CDR2 SYDVKM. The CDR3 consists of 15 residues. The CDR3 loop reads CASSPYRGLDTEAFF. In DNA form, the CDR3 reads TGTGCCAGCAGTCCCTACAGGGGGTTGGACACTGAAGCTTTCTTT.

A remark on this clonotype: An end of the junction does not agree with germline; a read error may underlie this. The gene calls are TRBV5-1 and TRBJ2-5, with 11 nucleotides matching TRBD2. The CDR3 consists of 14 residues. Germline V CDR1 and CDR2: SGHRS, YFSETQ. The CDR3 nucleotides read TGTGCCAGCAGCTCGACTAGCGGGACAGAGACCCAGTACTTC. This gives the protein CASSSTSGTETQYF.

This clonotype was detected ten times or more. The chain has TRBV6-1 and TRBJ2-2, with D possibly matching TRBD1 (7 bases). This CDR3 comprises 17 residues. V was trimmed by 8 bases and J by 0 bases, leaving 19 bases between them. The germline gives CDR1 MNHNS, CDR2 SASEGT. This CDR3 reads CASPGVHRGTNTGELFF. The CDR3 bases are TGTGCCAGCCCGGGGGTTCACAGGGGTACGAACACCGGGGAGCTGTTTTTT.

The chain recombines TRBV7-9 with TRBJ2-3; 9 positions match TRBD2. V was clipped by 3 bases and J by 1 base; unmatched bases: 2. In germline, CDR1 is SEHNR, CDR2 FQNEAQ (reference sequence). The CDR3 totals 15 residues. CDR3 nucleotides: TGTGCCAGCAGCTTTCTAGCGGGACGCACAGATACGCAGTATTTT. Translation: CASSFLAGRTDTQYF. Full variable domain (outside the CDR3, taken from reference TRBV7-9 and TRBJ2-3): DTGVSQNPRHKITKRGQNVTFRCDPISEHNRLYWYRQTLGQGPEFLTYFQNEAQLEKSRLLSDRFSAERPKGSFSTLEIQRTEQGDSAMYLCASSFLAGRTDTQYFGPGTRLTVL.

Turning to this clonotype: A much larger clone differs by one base, so this may be a read error. J is TRBJ2-2 and V is TRBV7-8, with D uncertain. With 5 bases removed from V and 4 bases from J, the gap between germline ends came to 17 bases. CDR3 size: 16 residues. Germline V gene data show CDR1 as SGHVS and CDR2 as FQNEAQ. This CDR3 reads CASSRQAETITGELFF. The DNA of the CDR3 is TGTGCCAGCAGCCGCCAGGCAGAGACGATCACCGGGGAGCTGTTTTTT.

Comments on this clonotype: At one end the junction does not follow the germline gene, possibly because of a read error. V gene TRBV29-1 combines with J gene TRBJ2-7, with 8 positions matching TRBD2. The CDR3 totals 13 residues. From germline, CDR1 is SQVTM and CDR2 ANQGSEA. This CDR3 reads CSVEGGTRYGQYF. DNA of the CDR3: TGCAGCGTTGAAGGAGGGACTAGATACGGGCAGTACTTC.

This rearrangement joins TRBV12-3 or TRBV12-4 to TRBJ2-7; D remains ambiguous. The CDR3 sequence is 15 residues long. The V end was cut by 1 base, the J end by 4 bases, with 14 bases between. The DNA of the CDR3 is TGTGCCAGCAGTTTAGAGGCATTGGCAAATTACGAGCAGTACTTC. Its translation: CASSLEALANYEQYF.

The table lists this clonotype with a few counts. The genes are TRBV11-3 and TRBJ1-5; D is undetermined. The ends were cut back, 1 base at V and 0 bases at J, with 13 bases in the middle. The CDR3 runs 17 residues. Germline V gene sequence: CDR1 SGHNT, CDR2 YENEEA. CDR3 nucleotide sequence: TGTGCCAGCAGCTTAGGGGGAAGAAACAATAGCAATCAGCCCCAGCATTTT. It is translated as CASSLGGRNNSNQPQHF.

This clonotype has ten or more counts. V is TRBV2 and J is TRBJ1-6; possible D gene TRBD1, 5 bases. Germline V gene data show CDR1 as SNHLY and CDR2 as FYNNEI. V was cut by 6 bases and J by 3 bases, with 12 bases left in between. CDR3 length equals 15 residues. The CDR3 spells CASSETGSYNSPLHF. DNA of the CDR3: TGTGCCAGCAGCGAAACAGGCAGCTATAATTCACCCCTCCACTTT. Using reference TRBV2 and TRBJ1-6 for the parts outside the CDR3, the full variable domain is EPEVTQTPSHQVTQMGQEVILRCVPISNHLYFYWYRQILGQKVEFLVSFYNNEISEKSEIFDDQFSVERPDGSNFTLKIRSTKLEDSAMYFCASSETGSYNSPLHFGNGTRLTVT.

Comments on this clonotype: A much larger clone is a single base away; this may be a read error. The chain is built from TRBV27 and TRBJ1-1, with TRBD1 as a possible D gene (6 bases). The CDR3 runs 15 residues. Germline CDR1 is MNHEY and CDR2 is SMNVEV (reference sequence). This CDR3 is CASSRRAGVNAEAFF. CDR3 nucleotides: TGTGCCAGCAGCCGCCGGGCAGGGGTGAACGCTGAAGCTTTCTTT.

This clonotype was seen many times. J is TRBJ2-5 and V is TRBV12-3 or TRBV12-4; the D gene could be TRBD1 or TRBD2 (6 bases each). The CDR3 length is 16 residues. Trimming took off 4 bases at V and 6 bases at J, with 21 bases between the two ends. For the CDR3, the DNA is TGTGCCAGCAGTTCGGGGGACACAAACTTAAGGAAGACCCAGTACTTC. This translates into CASSSGDTNLRKTQYF.

This clonotype occurred a few times. The gene calls are TRBV5-1 and TRBJ2-2, with 7 bases aligning to TRBD1. There are 12 residues in the CDR3. Trimming removed 8 bases from V and 7 bases from J; junction bases left unmatched: 5. Germline V gene sequence: CDR1 SGHRS, CDR2 YFSETQ. CDR3 nucleotides: TGCGCCAGTAGACAGGGAAGCGGGGAGCTGTTTTTT. Protein product: CASRQGSGELFF.

This clonotype turned up a few times. The V gene is TRBV2, the J gene TRBJ2-3; 8 bases line up with TRBD1. This CDR3 has 14 residues. Germline values: CDR1 SNHLY, CDR2 FYNNEI. The V segment lost 4 bases and the J segment 4 bases; nucleotides outside the gene matches: 4. This CDR3 reads CASSGQGRSDTQYF. The CDR3, as DNA: TGTGCCAGCAGTGGACAGGGGAGGTCAGATACGCAGTATTTT.

The table lists this clonotype with a few counts. The chain uses TRBV5-6 and TRBJ1-2, with D possibly TRBD1 on 5 matching bases. CDR1 SGHDT and CDR2 YYEEEE come from the germline V gene. The V end was cut by 1 base, the J end by 0 bases, with 16 bases between. There are 17 residues in the CDR3. CDR3 DNA sequence: TGTGCCAGCAGCTTGACGGGACCGTCGACTTCTAACTATGGCTACACCTTC. It is translated as CASSLTGPSTSNYGYTF.

The chain links TRBV7-3 to TRBJ2-3, with D perhaps matching TRBD2 (5 bases). CDR3 length: 14 residues. Per germline, CDR1 SGHTA and CDR2 FQGTGA. Trimming took 1 base from V and 6 from J, leaving 11 bases between them. The CDR3 sequence is CASSLSRPGDTQYF. Written as DNA, the CDR3 is TGTGCCAGCAGCTTAAGCCGGCCGGGGGATACGCAGTATTTT.

This clonotype has ten or more counts. The chain joins TRBV11-3 to TRBJ2-5; weak D call: TRBD1 (6 bases). This CDR3 is 17 amino acids long. Germline CDR1 SGHNT, CDR2 YENEEA. V was cut by 1 base and J by 3 bases, with 18 bases left in between. The CDR3 region has the DNA TGTGCCAGCAGCTTAGGGGTGGCGGACAGTGAGAAAGAGACCCAGTACTTC. Amino acids: CASSLGVADSEKETQYF.

The genes are TRBV3-1 and TRBJ2-3; the D gene is possibly TRBD2 (6 bases). Trimming cost V 3 bases and J 0 bases, with 7 bases left between them. Germline CDR1 is LGHDT and CDR2 is YNNKEL (reference sequence). The CDR3 loop spans 14 amino acids. The CDR3, as DNA: TGTGCCAGCAGCCACAGCGGGAGCACAGATACGCAGTATTTT. This sequence encodes CASSHSGSTDTQYF.

This clonotype was observed a handful of times. V and J are TRBV27 and TRBJ2-1; D gene ambiguous. CDR1 MNHEY and CDR2 SMNVEV come from the germline V gene (reference sequence). This CDR3 spans 11 amino acids. The V end lost 2 bases, the J end lost 10 bases, and 6 bases lay between the germline ends. In DNA, the CDR3 is TGTGCCAGCAGTTTAAACGGAGAGCAGTTCTTC. Its protein product is CASSLNGEQFF.

A note on this clonotype: One base away lies a much larger clone, so this may be a sequencing read error. The CDR3 bases are TGTGCCAGCAGCCTCGGGACGTATAGCAATCAGCCCCAGCGTTTT. Translation: CASSLGTYSNQPQRF. The chain carries TRBV7-2 and TRBJ1-5; TRBD1 is a possible D gene (5 bases). Germline lookup yields CDR1 SGHTA and CDR2 FQGNSA. The CDR3 totals 15 residues.

This clonotype has at least ten counts. The chain has TRBV20-1 and TRBJ2-7, with D uncertain. The germline gives CDR1 DFQATT, CDR2 SNEGSKA (reference sequence). This CDR3 spans 13 amino acids. Deletions cut 6 bases from V and 0 bases from J, with 12 bases between. CDR3 region: CSARRLSSYEQYF. The CDR3 DNA sequence: TGCAGTGCCCGAAGGTTAAGCTCCTACGAGCAGTACTTC.

This chain joins TRBV3-1 and TRBJ2-7; D is uncertain. The length of the CDR3 is 14 residues. Trimming removed 0 bases from V and 2 bases from J, with 8 bases in between. The germline V gene has CDR1 LGHDT and CDR2 YNNKEL (reference sequence). DNA of the CDR3: TGTGCCAGCAGCCAAGAACCACTGACCTACGAGCAGTACTTC. This encodes CASSQEPLTYEQYF.

The CDR3 region has the DNA TGCAGCGTTCGGGACTGGCCTACCTACGAGCAGTACTTC. It codes for CSVRDWPTYEQYF. The chain joins TRBV29-1 to TRBJ2-7, with D perhaps TRBD2 (6 bases). V lost 5 bases and J lost 2, with 13 bases in between. Germline CDR1 is SQVTM and CDR2 is ANQGSEA. The CDR3 is 13 amino acids.

This rearrangement joins TRBV27 to TRBJ1-6; D unresolved. The V gene lost 2 bases and the J gene lost 15 bases, with 11 bases spanning the gap. Germline CDR1 and CDR2: MNHEY and SMNVEV (reference sequence). This CDR3 contains 12 residues. The DNA of the CDR3 is TGTGCCAGCAGTTTAGAGGGTCTATACCTCCACTTT. Protein product: CASSLEGLYLHF.

This clonotype was observed many times. The chain couples TRBV2 to TRBJ2-7; unclear D gene. The V gene's germline CDR1 is SNHLY and CDR2 FYNNEI. The CDR3 spans 13 residues. The V gene lost 4 bases and the J gene lost 7 bases, with 14 bases spanning the gap. The CDR3 nucleotides are TGTGCCAGCAGTGGTGTCAGTCTGGTAGAGCAGTACTTC. Its translation is CASSGVSLVEQYF.

This clonotype came up many times. The chain links TRBV20-1 to TRBJ2-7; D is unresolved. CDR3 length equals 10 residues. Germline V gives CDR1 DFQATT, CDR2 SNEGSKA (reference sequence). The V end was cut by 5 bases, the J end by 5 bases, with 7 bases between. Written as DNA, the CDR3 is TGCAGTGCTGAAGGTGACGAGCAGTACTTC. It encodes CSAEGDEQYF.

The genes are TRBV30 and TRBJ2-5, with D unresolved. Germline values: CDR1 GTSNPN, CDR2 SVGIG (reference sequence). V lost 0 bases, J lost 5 bases, and 7 bases lay in between. This CDR3 spans 12 amino acids. Written as DNA, the CDR3 is TGTGCCTGGAGTGTACGCTCGGAGACCCAGTACTTC. This encodes CAWSVRSETQYF. Full variable domain (rest looked up from reference TRBV30 and TRBJ2-5): SQTIHQWPATLVQPVGSPLSLECTVEGTSNPNLYWYRQAAGRGLQLLFYSVGIGQISSEVPQNLSASRPQDRQFILSSKKLLLSDSGFYLCAWSVRSETQYFGPGTRLLVL.